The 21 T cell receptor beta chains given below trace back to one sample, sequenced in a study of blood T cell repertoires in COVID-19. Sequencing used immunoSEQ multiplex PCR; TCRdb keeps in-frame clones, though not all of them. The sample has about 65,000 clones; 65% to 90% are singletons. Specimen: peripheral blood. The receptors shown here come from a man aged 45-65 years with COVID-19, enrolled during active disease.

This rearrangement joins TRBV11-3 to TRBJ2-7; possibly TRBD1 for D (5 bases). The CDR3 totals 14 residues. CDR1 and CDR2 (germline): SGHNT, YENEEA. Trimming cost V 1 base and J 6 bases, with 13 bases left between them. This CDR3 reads CASSLAWAGREQYF. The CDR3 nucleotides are TGTGCCAGCAGCTTAGCTTGGGCAGGGCGCGAGCAGTACTTC.

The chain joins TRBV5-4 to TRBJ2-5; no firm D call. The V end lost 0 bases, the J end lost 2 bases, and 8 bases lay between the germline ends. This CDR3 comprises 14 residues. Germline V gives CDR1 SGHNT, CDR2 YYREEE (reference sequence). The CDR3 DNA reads TGTGCCAGCAGCTTGGGAGGCAGACAAGAGACCCAGTACTTC. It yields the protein CASSLGGRQETQYF.

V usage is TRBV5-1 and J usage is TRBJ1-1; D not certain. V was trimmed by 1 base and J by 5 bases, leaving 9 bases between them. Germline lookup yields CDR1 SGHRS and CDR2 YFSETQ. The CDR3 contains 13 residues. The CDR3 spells CASSLNGDTEAFF. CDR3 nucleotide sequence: TGCGCCAGCAGCTTGAACGGGGATACTGAAGCTTTCTTT.

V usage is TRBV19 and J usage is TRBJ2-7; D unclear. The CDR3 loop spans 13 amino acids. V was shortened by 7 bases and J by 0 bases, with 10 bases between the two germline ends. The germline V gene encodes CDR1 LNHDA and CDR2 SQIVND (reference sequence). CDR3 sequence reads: CASIDSYSYEQYF. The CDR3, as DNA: TGTGCCAGTATCGACTCTTACTCCTACGAGCAGTACTTC.

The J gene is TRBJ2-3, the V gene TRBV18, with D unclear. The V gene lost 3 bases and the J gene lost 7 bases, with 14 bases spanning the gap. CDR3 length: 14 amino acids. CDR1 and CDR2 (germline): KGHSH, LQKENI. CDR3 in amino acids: CASSPTSALNTQYF. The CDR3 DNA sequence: TGTGCCAGCTCACCGACTTCCGCCCTGAATACGCAGTATTTT.

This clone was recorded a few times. The CDR3 DNA reads TGTGCCAGCAAATCGGGTGACTTCCACACAGATACGCAGTATTTT. Amino acid sequence: CASKSGDFHTDTQYF. J is TRBJ2-3 and V is TRBV6-5; D is unresolved. The germline V and J ends were trimmed by 7 bases and 2 bases, with 16 bases remaining between them. Germline V gene lookup returns CDR1 MNHEY and CDR2 SVGAGI. This CDR3 is 15 amino acids long.

The CDR3 sequence is CASTYRARANEKLFF. The CDR3 nucleotides read TGTGCCAGCACCTATAGGGCCAGGGCTAATGAAAAACTGTTTTTT. The V gene is TRBV27, the J gene TRBJ1-4, with D perhaps TRBD1 (5 bases). Trimming cost V 7 bases and J 3 bases, with 15 bases left between them. CDR3 length: 15 residues. Germline V CDR1 and CDR2: MNHEY, SMNVEV (reference sequence).

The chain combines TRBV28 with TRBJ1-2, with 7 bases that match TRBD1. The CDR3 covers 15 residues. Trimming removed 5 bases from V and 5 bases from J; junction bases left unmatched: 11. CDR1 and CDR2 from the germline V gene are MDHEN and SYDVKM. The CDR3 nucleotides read TGTGCCAGCAGTCCTATACCGGGACAGAAATATGGCTACACCTTC. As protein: CASSPIPGQKYGYTF.

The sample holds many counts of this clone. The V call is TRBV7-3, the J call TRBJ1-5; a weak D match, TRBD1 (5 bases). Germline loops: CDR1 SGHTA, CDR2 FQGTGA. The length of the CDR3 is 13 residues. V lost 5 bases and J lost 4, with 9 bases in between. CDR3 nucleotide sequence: TGTGCCAGCAGCCCCGACAGAAATCAGCCCCAGCATTTT. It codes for CASSPDRNQPQHF.

The chain's CDR3 is CASSLGGKALHF. The CDR3 DNA reads TGTGCCAGCAGTTTGGGGGGAAAGGCCCTCCACTTT. The chain combines TRBV28 with TRBJ1-6, with D possibly matching TRBD1 (5 bases). Trimming cost V 3 bases and J 14 bases, with 11 bases left between them. This CDR3 region has 12 residues. Germline V gene sequence: CDR1 MDHEN, CDR2 SYDVKM. Full variable domain (missing parts from reference TRBV28 and TRBJ1-6): DVKVTQSSRYLVKRTGEKVFLECVQDMDHENMFWYRQDPGLGLRLIYFSYDVKMKEKGDIPEGYSVSREKKERFSLILESASTNQTSMYLCASSLGGKALHFGNGTRLTVT.

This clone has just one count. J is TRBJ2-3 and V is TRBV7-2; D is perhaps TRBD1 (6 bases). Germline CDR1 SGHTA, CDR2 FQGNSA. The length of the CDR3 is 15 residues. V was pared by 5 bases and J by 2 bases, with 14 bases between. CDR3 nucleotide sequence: TGTGCCAGCAGCCCGGACAGTTCCTACACAGATACGCAGTATTTT. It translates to CASSPDSSYTDTQYF. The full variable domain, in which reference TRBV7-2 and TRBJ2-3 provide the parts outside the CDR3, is GAGVSQSPSNKVTEKGKDVELRCDPISGHTALYWYRQSLGQGLEFLIYFQGNSAPDKSGLPSDRFSAERTGGSVSTLTIQRTQQEDSAVYLCASSPDSSYTDTQYFGPGTRLTVL.

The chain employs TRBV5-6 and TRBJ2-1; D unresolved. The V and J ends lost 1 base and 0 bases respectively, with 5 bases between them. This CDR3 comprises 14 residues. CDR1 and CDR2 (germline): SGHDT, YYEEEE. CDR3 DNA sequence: TGTGCCAGCAGCTTGCCCAGCTCCTACAATGAGCAGTTCTTC. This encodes CASSLPSSYNEQFF.

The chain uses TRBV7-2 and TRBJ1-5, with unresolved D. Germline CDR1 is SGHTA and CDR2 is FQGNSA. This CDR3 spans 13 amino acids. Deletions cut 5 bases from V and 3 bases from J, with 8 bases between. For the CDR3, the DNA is TGTGCCAGCAGCCCCGGGGTCAATCAGCCCCAGCATTTT. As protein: CASSPGVNQPQHF.

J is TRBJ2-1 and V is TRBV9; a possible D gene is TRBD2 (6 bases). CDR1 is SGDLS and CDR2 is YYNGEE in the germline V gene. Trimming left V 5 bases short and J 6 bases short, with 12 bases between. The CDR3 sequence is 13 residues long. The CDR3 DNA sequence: TGTGCCAGCAGTGCGGGACCCTCCAATGAGCAGTTCTTC. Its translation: CASSAGPSNEQFF.

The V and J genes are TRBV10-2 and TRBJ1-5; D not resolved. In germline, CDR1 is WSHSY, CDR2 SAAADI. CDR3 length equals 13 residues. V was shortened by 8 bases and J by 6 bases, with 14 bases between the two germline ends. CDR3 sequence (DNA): TGCGCCAGCGGCCTTGAACAGACTCAGCCCCAGCATTTT. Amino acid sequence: CASGLEQTQPQHF.

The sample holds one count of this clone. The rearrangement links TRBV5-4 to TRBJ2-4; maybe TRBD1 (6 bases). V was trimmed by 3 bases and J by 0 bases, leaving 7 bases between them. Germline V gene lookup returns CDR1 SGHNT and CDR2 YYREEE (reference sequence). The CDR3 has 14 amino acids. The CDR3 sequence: CASSWDTAKNIQYF. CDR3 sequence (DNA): TGTGCCAGCAGCTGGGACACAGCCAAAAACATTCAGTACTTC.

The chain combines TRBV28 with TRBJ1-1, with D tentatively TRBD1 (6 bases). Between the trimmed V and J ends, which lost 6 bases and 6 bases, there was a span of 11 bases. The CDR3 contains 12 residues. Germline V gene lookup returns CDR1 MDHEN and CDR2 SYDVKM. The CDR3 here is CASSLQGSEAFF. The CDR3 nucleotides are TGTGCCAGCAGCCTACAGGGATCTGAAGCTTTCTTT.

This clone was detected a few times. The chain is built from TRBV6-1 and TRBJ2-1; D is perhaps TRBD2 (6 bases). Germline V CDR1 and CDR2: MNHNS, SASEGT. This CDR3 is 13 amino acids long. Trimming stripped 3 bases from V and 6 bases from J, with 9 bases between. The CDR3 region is CASSEGGGNEQFF. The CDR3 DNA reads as TGTGCCAGCAGTGAGGGAGGCGGCAATGAGCAGTTCTTC.

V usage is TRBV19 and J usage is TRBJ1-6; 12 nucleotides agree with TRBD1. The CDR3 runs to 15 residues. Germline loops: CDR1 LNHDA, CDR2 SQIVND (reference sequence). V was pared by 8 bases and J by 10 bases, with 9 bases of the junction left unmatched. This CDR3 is CASARDRGRKSPLHF. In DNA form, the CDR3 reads TGTGCCAGTGCCCGGGACAGGGGGCGGAAATCACCCCTCCACTTT.

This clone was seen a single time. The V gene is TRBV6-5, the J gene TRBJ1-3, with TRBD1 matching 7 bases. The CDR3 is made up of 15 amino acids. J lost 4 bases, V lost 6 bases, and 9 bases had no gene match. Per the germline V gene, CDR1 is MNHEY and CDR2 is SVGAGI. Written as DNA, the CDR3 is TGTGCCAGCAGGTTGACAGGGAGTGAGGGAAACACCATATATTTT. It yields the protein CASRLTGSEGNTIYF.

The DNA for the CDR3 is TGCGCCAGCAGCTTACGGCGGGGCACAGATACGCAGTATTTT. This codes for CASSLRRGTDTQYF. This rearrangement joins TRBV5-1 to TRBJ2-3; weak D call: TRBD2 (5 bases). The CDR3 is 14 residues long. V was clipped by 2 bases and J by 1 base, with 8 bases between them. Germline V gene lookup returns CDR1 SGHRS and CDR2 YFSETQ.